A selection of T cell receptor beta chains follows, all from one sample in a study of T cells in Graves' hyperthyroidism and ophthalmopathy. TCRdb re-derived calls from the multiplex PCR reads in MiXCR, one entry per CDR3 protein. Seen here are more than 450,000 distinct CDR3 sequences, 15% to 20% observed once, and the top ten hold less than 55%. Sequenced: blood. These receptors came from a man aged 35-49 years with Graves' ophthalmopathy. CDR3s include the opening cysteine and the closing phenylalanine or tryptophan. The D gene is left open where the match is weak. Clone size is stated in some rows and not others, as once, few, many or a class when expanded.

j_call d_call v_call clone_size cdr3_nt cdr3_aa
TRBJ2-1 . TRBV18 few TGTGCCAGCTCACCACTGGGCAGGGTCTCCTACAATGAGCAGTTCTTC CASSPLGRVSYNEQFF
TRBJ1-1 . TRBV30 many TGTGCCTGGAGTTTGGGGGTCACTGAAGCTTTCTTT CAWSLGVTEAFF
TRBJ2-7 TRBD2 TRBV4-2 . TGTGCCAGCAGCCTCCGAACGGGGGGGGATGAGCAGTACTTC CASSLRTGGDEQYF
TRBJ2-1 TRBD1 TRBV11-2 many TGTGCCAGCAGCCCGATAGGACAGGCCTACAATGAGCAGTTCTTC CASSPIGQAYNEQFF
TRBJ1-1 TRBD1 TRBV3-1 many TGTGCCAGCAGCCAAGGGACAGGGAATTACTTATCTTTCTTT CASSQGTGNYLSFF
TRBJ2-7 . TRBV5-1 . TGCGCCAGCAGCCCCTGGGGAGGACAGGACGAATACGGGCAGTACTTC CASSPWGGQDEYGQYF
TRBJ2-1 TRBD2 TRBV6-5 few TGTGCCAGCAGTTACTCGAGGACTAGCGGGCGGTCAGTAAATGAGCAGTTCTTC CASSYSRTSGRSVNEQFF
TRBJ2-7 . TRBV2 many TGTGCCAGCAGTAGCCAGGGGGGAATCTACGAGCAGTACTTC CASSSQGGIYEQYF
TRBJ1-1 . TRBV7-8 few TGTGCCAGCAGCTTAATTTACAGCACTGAAGCTTTCTTT CASSLIYSTEAFF
TRBJ2-4 . TRBV20-1 . TGCAGTTCTACGTGGAGGGCCAAAAACATTCAGTACTTC CSSTWRAKNIQYF
TRBJ1-5 . TRBV4-3 few TGCGCCAGCAGCCAAGATTACGGCCTAGTCAATCAGCCCCAGCATTTT CASSQDYGLVNQPQHF
TRBJ2-7 . TRBV20-1 . TGCAGTGCTAACAAAGGACAGCTATCCTACGAGCAGTACTTC CSANKGQLSYEQYF
TRBJ1-3 . TRBV30 . TGTGCCTGGGGGGGGACTGGAAACACCATATATTTT CAWGGTGNTIYF
TRBJ2-1 TRBD1 TRBV18 many TGTGCCAGCTCACCGGGACAGGGGGGAATTAGTGAGCAGTTCTTC CASSPGQGGISEQFF
TRBJ1-4 . TRBV3-1 many TGTGCCAGCAGCCAAGAAGCCGGCGTTGAAAAACTGTTTTTT CASSQEAGVEKLFF
TRBJ1-2 . TRBV5-5 . TGTGCCAGCAGCACCTACGACGGGGGCGGCGGCTACACCTTC CASSTYDGGGGYTF
TRBJ2-7 TRBD2 TRBV27 many TGTGCCAGCAGTTTAGTCGGACTAGCGGGAGCGCTCGGCTCCTACGAGCAGTACTTC CASSLVGLAGALGSYEQYF
TRBJ2-5 . TRBV4-3 . TGCGCCAGCAGCCACACGGAGGTGAAGACCCAGTACTTC CASSHTEVKTQYF